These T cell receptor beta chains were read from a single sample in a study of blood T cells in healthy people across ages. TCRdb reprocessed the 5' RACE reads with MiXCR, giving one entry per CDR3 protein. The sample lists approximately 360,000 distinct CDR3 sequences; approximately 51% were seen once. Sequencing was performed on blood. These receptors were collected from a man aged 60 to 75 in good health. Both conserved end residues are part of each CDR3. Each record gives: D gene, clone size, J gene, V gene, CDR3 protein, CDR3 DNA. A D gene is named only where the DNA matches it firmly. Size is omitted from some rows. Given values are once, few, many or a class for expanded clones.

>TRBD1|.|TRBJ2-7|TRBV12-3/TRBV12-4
CASSLWGQGVDEQYF
TGTGCCAGCAGTTTATGGGGACAGGGAGTCGACGAGCAGTACTTC
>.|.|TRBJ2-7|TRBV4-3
CASRGGGPIIDYEQYF
TGCGCCAGCAGAGGAGGAGGCCCAATTATAGACTACGAGCAGTACTTC
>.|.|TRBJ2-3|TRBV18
CASSPFGGSTDTQYF
TGTGCCAGCTCACCCTTTGGAGGGAGCACAGATACGCAGTATTTT
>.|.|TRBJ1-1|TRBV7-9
CASSSQEGTEAFF
TGTGCCAGCAGCTCCCAGGAGGGGACTGAAGCTTTCTTT
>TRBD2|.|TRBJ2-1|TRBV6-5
CASSTSGLATNEQFF
TGTGCCAGCAGTACCTCCGGACTAGCGACTAATGAGCAGTTCTTC
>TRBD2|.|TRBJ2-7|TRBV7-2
CASSQGASGTVRKQYF
TGTGCCAGCAGCCAAGGGGCTAGCGGAACCGTTAGGAAGCAGTACTTC
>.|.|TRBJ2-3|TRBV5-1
CASSLDPGDTQYF
TGCGCCAGCAGCTTGGACCCAGGGGATACGCAGTATTTT
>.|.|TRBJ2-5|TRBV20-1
CSADGSGSRLDNEQYF
TGCAGTGCGGACGGATCAGGGAGCCGCCTTGACAATGAGCAGTACTTC
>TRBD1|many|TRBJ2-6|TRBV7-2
CASSPRRQGAGSGANVLTF
TGTGCCAGCAGCCCTCGGAGACAGGGGGCTGGATCTGGGGCCAACGTCCTGACTTTC
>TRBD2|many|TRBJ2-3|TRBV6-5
CASKRKLAGGDTQYF
TGTGCCAGCAAACGGAAACTAGCGGGGGGGGATACGCAGTATTTT
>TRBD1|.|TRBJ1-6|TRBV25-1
CASRGGAGGNSPLHF
TGTGCCAGCAGGGGCGGGGCAGGGGGAAATTCACCCCTCCACTTT
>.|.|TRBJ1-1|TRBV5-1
CASGLEAGWGSEAFF
TGCGCCAGCGGCTTGGAGGCAGGTTGGGGCAGTGAAGCTTTCTTT
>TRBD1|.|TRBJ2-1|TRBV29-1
CSVAGTGGVYEQFF
TGCAGCGTGGCAGGGACAGGGGGGGTCTATGAGCAGTTCTTC
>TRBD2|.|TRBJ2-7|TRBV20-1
CSAREKRGSSYEQYF
TGCAGTGCTAGAGAAAAGCGGGGAAGCTCCTACGAGCAGTACTTC
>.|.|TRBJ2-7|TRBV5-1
CASSPGTFEQYF
TGCGCCAGCAGCCCTGGGACGTTCGAGCAGTACTTC
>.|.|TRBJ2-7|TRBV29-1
CSVGRAENEQYF
TGCAGCGTTGGGAGGGCCGAGAACGAGCAGTACTTC
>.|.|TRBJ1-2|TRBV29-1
CSVSANYGYTF
TGCAGCGTCTCAGCTAACTATGGCTACACCTTC
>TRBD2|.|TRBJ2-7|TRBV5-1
CASSRTSGPYEQYF
TGCGCCAGCAGTCGGACTAGCGGACCCTACGAGCAGTACTTC
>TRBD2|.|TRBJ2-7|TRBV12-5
CASGLRGGSYEQYF
TGTGCTAGTGGTTTGCGGGGGGGCTCCTACGAGCAGTACTTC
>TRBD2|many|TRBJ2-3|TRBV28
CASRPGGSTDTQYF
TGTGCCAGCAGGCCGGGGGGGAGCACAGATACGCAGTATTTT
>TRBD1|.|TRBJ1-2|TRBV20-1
CSARGGGSRYGYTF
TGCAGTGCTAGAGGAGGGGGCTCCCGGTATGGCTACACCTTC
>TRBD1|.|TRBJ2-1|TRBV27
CASSFGTGFNNEQFF
TGTGCCAGCAGTTTCGGGACAGGGTTTAATAATGAGCAGTTCTTC
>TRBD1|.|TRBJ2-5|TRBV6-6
CASSFRDRFQETQYF
TGTGCCAGCAGTTTCCGGGACAGATTCCAAGAGACCCAGTACTTC
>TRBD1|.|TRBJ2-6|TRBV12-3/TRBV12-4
CASSLPAGQGASGANVLTF
TGTGCCAGCAGTTTACCGGCGGGACAGGGGGCGTCAGGGGCCAACGTTCTGACTTTC
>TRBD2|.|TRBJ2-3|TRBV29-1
CSLGGQGGKTQYF
TGCAGCTTGGGAGGGCAGGGAGGAAAAACGCAGTATTTT
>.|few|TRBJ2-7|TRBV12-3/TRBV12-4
CASSFRVSYEQYF
TGTGCCAGCAGTTTTAGAGTTTCCTACGAGCAGTACTTC
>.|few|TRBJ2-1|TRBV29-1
CSVTGTNEQFF
TGCAGCGTGACGGGCACGAATGAGCAGTTCTTC
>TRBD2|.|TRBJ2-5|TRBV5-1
CASSLLASQTQYF
TGCGCCAGCAGCCTACTAGCGAGTCAGACCCAGTACTTC
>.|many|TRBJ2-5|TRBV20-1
CSARDGTPKETQYF
TGCAGTGCTAGGGACGGGACTCCAAAAGAGACCCAGTACTTC
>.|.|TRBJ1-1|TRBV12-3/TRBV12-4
CASSLSGWGNTEAFF
TGTGCCAGCAGTCTCAGTGGGTGGGGGAACACTGAAGCTTTCTTT
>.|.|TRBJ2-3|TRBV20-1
CSARVAGIGGDTQYF
TGCAGTGCTAGAGTGGCGGGGATAGGTGGAGATACGCAGTATTTT
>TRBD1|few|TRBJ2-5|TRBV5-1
CASSLRGRETQYF
TGCGCCAGCAGCCTCAGGGGGCGGGAGACCCAGTACTTC
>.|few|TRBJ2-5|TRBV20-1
CSARVVGETQYF
TGCAGTGCTAGGGTCGTGGGAGAGACCCAGTACTTC